The 30 T cell receptor beta chains below come from one sample, sequenced in a study of T cells in Graves' hyperthyroidism and ophthalmopathy (dated by TCRdb to between 2018 and 2021). The method behind the library was multiplex PCR. Instrument used: Illumina HiSeq 2000. TCR beta CDR3 regions were amplified from RNA transcripts. For the first round of RT-PCR on the TCR CDR3, the HTBI primer set was used together with the Qiagen OneStep RT-PCR kit. Using fastp trimming at Q25 and MiXCR clonotype assembly, TCRdb reanalyzed the public sequencing data and kept in-frame beta chains. Rows are unified per CDR3 protein, each entry keeping the most common DNA and genes. The sample includes about 760,000 distinct CDR3 sequences, with about a third observed a single time. The ten top clones hold around a third of the sample. Sequencing was performed on blood. These receptors were taken from a woman in her thirties or forties with Graves' hyperthyroidism.

This chain connects TRBV7-9 to TRBJ2-5, with unresolved D. Between the trimmed V and J ends, which lost 2 bases and 7 bases, there was a span of 17 bases. This CDR3 has 15 residues. CDR1 and CDR2 (germline): SEHNR, FQNEAQ (reference sequence). CDR3 bases: TGTGCCAGCAGCTTATTTCGACTTAAACCTGGGACCCAGTACTTC. Protein product: CASSLFRLKPGTQYF.

Note on this clonotype: This clone may be a read error of a much larger clone one base away. The conserved closing phenylalanine or tryptophan is absent in this CDR3, likely reflecting a read error. The chain uses TRBV25-1 and TRBJ1-2; D is perhaps TRBD1 (6 bases). Germline CDR1 and CDR2: MGHDK and SYGVNS. The CDR3 length is 14 residues. The V and J ends lost 6 bases and 4 bases respectively, with 15 bases between them. Here the CDR3 reads CASRGGDTLYGYTL. The CDR3 DNA sequence: TGTGCCAGCAGGGGGGGGGACACCCTCTATGGCTACACCCTC.

The rearrangement uses TRBV20-1 and TRBJ1-1; D is undetermined. V lost 0 bases and J lost 4, with 12 bases in between. Germline CDR1 reads DFQATT; CDR2 reads SNEGSKA (reference sequence). The CDR3 is made up of 14 amino acids. The CDR3 is CSARDGQARTEAFF. CDR3 sequence (DNA): TGCAGTGCTAGAGATGGTCAGGCCCGCACTGAAGCTTTCTTT.

This clonotype appeared many times. The chain combines TRBV20-1 with TRBJ2-7; TRBD1 matches 8 bases. The length of the CDR3 is 15 residues. Per the germline V gene, CDR1 is DFQATT and CDR2 is SNEGSKA (reference sequence). The junction had 9 bases not matched to a gene; V was cut back by 4 bases and J by 1 base. The CDR3 nucleotides are TGCAGTGCTACACTGACAGGGGAGACGTCCTACGAGCAGTACTTC. It specifies CSATLTGETSYEQYF.

This clonotype was observed at least ten times. The chain is built from TRBV11-2 and TRBJ2-7; D may correspond to TRBD1 or TRBD2 (5 bases each). Germline V CDR1 and CDR2: SGHAT, FQNNGV. Trimming took off 2 bases at V and 4 bases at J, with 12 bases between the two ends. The CDR3 spans 14 residues. CDR3 nucleotides: TGTGCCAGCAGCTTACCCTCGGGGCCTTACGAGCAGTACTTC. Its protein is CASSLPSGPYEQYF.

Many counts were recorded for this clonotype. Germline is not matched at one junction end, which may reflect a read error. V and J are TRBV7-7 and TRBJ2-2; no clear D. The CDR3 loop spans 13 amino acids. Germline CDR1 is SSHAT and CDR2 is FNYEAQ (reference sequence). The CDR3 loop reads CASSFGHTGELFF. The CDR3, as DNA: TGTGCTAGCAGCTTCGGACACACCGGGGAGCTGTTTTTT.

As regards this clonotype: Germline is not matched at one junction end, which may reflect a read error. The V and J genes are TRBV7-8 and TRBJ2-5, with 9 bases that match TRBD2. The CDR3 consists of 17 residues. Germline CDR1 and CDR2: SGHVS and FQNEAQ. In DNA form, the CDR3 reads TGTGCCAGCAGCAAAGGCCGCTGGACTAGCGAGCAAGATACCCAGTACTTC. Protein product: CASSKGRWTSEQDTQYF.

This clonotype was detected only a few times. The chain combines TRBV6-5 with TRBJ1-1, with 10 bases that match TRBD1. Trimming cost V 7 bases and J 11 bases; bases outside gene matches: 10. Per the germline V gene, CDR1 is MNHEY and CDR2 is SVGAGI. This CDR3 region has 13 residues. The DNA for the CDR3 is TGTGCCAGCACCCCGACCGGGACAGGGGCTGCTTTCTTT. Translation gives CASTPTGTGAAFF.

To note about this clonotype: This may be a read error: a much more frequent sequence differs by one nucleotide. The CDR3 region has the DNA TGTGCCAGCAGCCTGGGACAGTACTCCTACGAGCGGTACTTC. As protein: CASSLGQYSYERYF. This rearrangement joins TRBV5-4 to TRBJ2-7, with TRBD1 identical over 7 bases. Looked up from germline, CDR1 is SGHNT and CDR2 is YYREEE (reference sequence). This CDR3 region has 14 residues.

Comment on this clonotype: A junction boundary mismatches the germline segment, possibly from a read error. The chain carries TRBV6-5 and TRBJ1-3, with D uncertain. This CDR3 region has 17 residues. The V gene's germline CDR1 is MNHEY and CDR2 SVGAGI. The CDR3 loop is CAISYSGTPSFGNTIYF. The CDR3 nucleotides are TGTGCCATCAGTTACTCGGGCACACCGAGCTTTGGAAACACCATATATTTT.

This clonotype came up once. As the CDR3 is not closed by the conserved phenylalanine or tryptophan, this likely results from a read error. This chain links TRBV29-1 with TRBJ1-2; D gene unclear. The CDR3 length is 14 residues. Germline loops: CDR1 SQVTM, CDR2 ANQGSEA. The V gene lost 7 bases and the J gene lost 1 base, with 16 bases spanning the gap. The CDR3 nucleotides are TGCAGCGCCGGCGACGGATTTTTTAACTATGGCTACACCCTC. Its translation is CSAGDGFFNYGYTL.

The chain is built from TRBV12-3 or TRBV12-4 and TRBJ1-5; the D gene is possibly TRBD1 (5 bases). This CDR3 contains 14 residues. Trimming stripped 6 bases from V and 4 bases from J, with 13 bases between. Here the CDR3 reads CASRGRTLNQPQHF. CDR3 sequence (DNA): TGTGCCAGCAGGGGCCGGACACTAAATCAGCCCCAGCATTTT.

This clonotype showed up just a few times. The J gene is TRBJ1-3, the V gene TRBV6-5; D is perhaps TRBD1 (5 bases). CDR3 size: 16 residues. Trimming stripped 0 bases from V and 3 bases from J, with 12 bases between. Germline V gives CDR1 MNHEY, CDR2 SVGAGI. CDR3: CASSYSWGEGGNTIYF. The CDR3 nucleotides read TGTGCCAGCAGTTACTCTTGGGGCGAAGGTGGAAACACCATATATTTT.

This chain uses TRBV20-1 with TRBJ1-2, with TRBD1 as a possible D gene (6 bases). This CDR3 region has 12 residues. Germline assignment: CDR1 DFQATT and CDR2 SNEGSKA (reference sequence). Trimming took off 3 bases at V and 9 bases at J, with 14 bases between the two ends. The CDR3, as DNA: TGCAGTGCTAGGGGGGGCCGAGAAAGCTACACCTTC. It specifies CSARGGRESYTF.

The gene calls are TRBV7-3 and TRBJ2-5, with D possibly TRBD1 on 6 matching bases. The CDR3 contains 15 residues. CDR1 and CDR2 from the germline V gene are SGHTA and FQGTGA. V shed 4 bases and J shed 5 bases, with 17 bases lying between them. CDR3 nucleotides: TGTGCCAGCAGCTGGTTCACTACTCAGGGGGAGACCCAGTACTTC. Protein: CASSWFTTQGETQYF.

Details on this clonotype: A read error may explain this, as a much larger clone is one base away. The V call is TRBV9, the J call TRBJ1-5; D is uncertain. The CDR3 consists of 15 residues. Germline CDR1 SGDLS, CDR2 YYNGEE. CDR3 in amino acids: CTSSVDLYSNQPQHF. The CDR3 nucleotides are TGTACCAGCAGCGTCGACCTGTATAGCAATCAGCCCCAGCATTTT. The full variable domain, with the rest looked up from reference TRBV9 and TRBJ1-5, is DSGVTQTPKHLITATGQRVTLRCSPRSGDLSVYWYQQSLDQGLQFLIQYYNGEERAKGNILERFSAQQFPDLHSELNLSSLELGDSALYFCTSSVDLYSNQPQHFGDGTRLSIL.

In this sample, this clonotype turned up a few times. The chain carries TRBV14 and TRBJ2-7; 10 positions match TRBD2. The junction had 9 bases not matched to a gene; V was cut back by 4 bases and J by 6 bases. CDR3 length: 15 amino acids. The germline V gene has CDR1 SGHDN and CDR2 FVKESK. CDR3 sequence reads: CASSLLAGAWSEQYF. CDR3 DNA sequence: TGTGCCAGCAGCCTTCTAGCGGGAGCATGGTCCGAGCAGTACTTC. The full variable domain, its missing parts supplied by reference TRBV14 and TRBJ2-7, is EAGVTQFPSHSVIEKGQTVTLRCDPISGHDNLYWYRRVMGKEIKFLLHFVKESKQDESGMPNNRFLAERTGGTYSTLKVQPAELEDSGVYFCASSLLAGAWSEQYFGPGTRLTVT.

This clonotype was seen many times. This chain uses TRBV20-1 with TRBJ2-7; possibly TRBD2 for D (6 bases). The CDR3 spans 15 residues. Trimming removed 0 bases at V and 0 bases at J, with 12 bases between. Germline CDR1 DFQATT, CDR2 SNEGSKA (reference sequence). CDR3 sequence (DNA): TGCAGTGCTAGAGAATACGGGACTTACTCCTACGAGCAGTACTTC. Translating it yields CSAREYGTYSYEQYF.

CDR3 DNA: TGCAGCAGCCAGGATAGCGGGGGCAGTGGAAACACCATATATTTT. Its protein is CSSQDSGGSGNTIYF. The chain carries TRBV29-1 and TRBJ1-3; D may be TRBD1 (6 bases). Germline loops: CDR1 SQVTM, CDR2 ANQGSEA. V was clipped by 8 bases and J by 3 bases, with 20 bases between them. This CDR3 has 15 residues.

In DNA form, the CDR3 reads TGCAGTGCTAGGACGGACGGGAAAGAGACCCAGTACTTC. The encoded protein is CSARTDGKETQYF. The genes are TRBV20-1 and TRBJ2-5; a weak D match, TRBD2 (5 bases). Germline V gene sequence: CDR1 DFQATT, CDR2 SNEGSKA (reference sequence). Trimming removed 3 bases from V and 3 bases from J, with 11 bases in between. This CDR3 spans 13 amino acids.

The chain recombines TRBV6-5 with TRBJ1-5; D is possibly TRBD1 (5 bases). This CDR3 is built from 16 residues. V shed 6 bases and J shed 3 bases, with 18 bases lying between them. Germline V gene sequence: CDR1 MNHEY, CDR2 SVGAGI. For the CDR3, the DNA is TGTGCCAGCAGGCGATCCCAGGGAGGCTCCAATCAGCCCCAGCATTTT. It specifies CASRRSQGGSNQPQHF.

A few counts support this clonotype. A read error may produce the germline difference seen at one junction end. The gene calls are TRBV10-3 and TRBJ2-2, with D possibly matching TRBD2 (5 bases). The CDR3 has 15 amino acids. Germline CDR1 and CDR2: ENHRY and SYGVKD. The CDR3 reads CASSFYRGTGGELFF. The CDR3, as DNA: TGTGCCAGCAGTTTCTACCGGGGTACTGGCGGGGAGCTGTTTTTT.

Of note for this clonotype: At one of its ends the junction is not consistent with the germline gene, which may arise from a read error. V usage is TRBV29-1 and J usage is TRBJ1-3; D is undetermined. Germline-derived CDR1 and CDR2 are SQVTM and ANQGSEA. This CDR3 is 12 amino acids long. CDR3 bases: TGCAGCGTTGAGTCGGTGGGAAACGCCATATATTTT. Translation: CSVESVGNAIYF.

This clonotype was seen at least ten times. The genes are TRBV6-5 and TRBJ1-1, with D maybe TRBD1 (6 bases). Trimming removed 6 bases at V and 1 base at J, with 12 bases between. Germline assignment: CDR1 MNHEY and CDR2 SVGAGI. CDR3 length: 14 residues. The chain's CDR3 is CASSPGQPNTEAFF. In DNA form, the CDR3 reads TGTGCCAGCAGCCCAGGACAGCCGAACACTGAAGCTTTCTTT.

This clonotype has a count of ten or more. The chain joins TRBV10-2 to TRBJ1-3; 9 bases match TRBD1. The CDR3 loop spans 14 amino acids. Germline V gene sequence: CDR1 WSHSY, CDR2 SAAADI. V lost 3 bases, J lost 4 bases, and 1 base stayed unmatched. The CDR3 DNA reads TGCGCCAGCAGTGACGGGACAGGGGGAAACACCATATATTTT. Encoded protein: CASSDGTGGNTIYF.

This clonotype was counted only a few times. The genes are TRBV10-3 and TRBJ2-7; D assignment may be TRBD1 or TRBD2 (6 bases each). This CDR3 region has 14 residues. Germline assignment: CDR1 ENHRY and CDR2 SYGVKD. V lost 10 bases to trimming and J lost 2 bases, with 18 bases between them. CDR3 DNA: TGTGCCAGCAAATGGATAGGGGGGCCCTACGAGCAGTACTTC. It specifies CASKWIGGPYEQYF.

This chain joins TRBV19 and TRBJ2-7, with 12 bases matching TRBD2. Germline V gene data show CDR1 as LNHDA and CDR2 as SQIVND (reference sequence). Trimming removed 7 bases from V and 7 bases from J; junction bases left unmatched: 8. The CDR3 is 14 residues long. This chain's CDR3 is CASTQTSGSREQYF. As DNA, the CDR3 is TGTGCCAGTACTCAGACTAGCGGGAGTCGGGAGCAGTACTTC.

This clonotype was counted once. This sequence may be a read error, since a much larger clone differs from it by one base. This chain connects TRBV9 to TRBJ2-5; 8 bases match TRBD1. Germline assignment: CDR1 SGDLS and CDR2 YYNGEE. The CDR3 consists of 15 residues. J gave up 5 bases and V 3 bases, and 9 bases lay outside the gene matches. The CDR3 sequence: CASSAWTGPRETQYF. DNA of the CDR3: TGTGCCAGCAGCGCTTGGACAGGGCCGCGGGAGACCCAGTACTTC. Looking up the rest from reference TRBV9 and TRBJ2-5 gives the full variable domain: DSGVTQTPKHLITATGQRVTLRCSPRSGDLSVYWYQQSLDQGLQFLIQYYNGEERAKGNILERFSAQQFPDLHSELNLSSLELGDSALYFCASSAWTGPRETQYFGPGTRLLVL.

V is TRBV3-1 and J is TRBJ1-5; D is unclear. The CDR3 is made up of 16 amino acids. Trimming cost V 4 bases and J 7 bases, with 20 bases left between them. Germline V gene sequence: CDR1 LGHDT, CDR2 YNNKEL (reference sequence). DNA of the CDR3: TGTGCCAGCAGCCCCAACCACCCAGGTTCGGGACAGCCCCAGCATTTT. Its translation is CASSPNHPGSGQPQHF.

Of note for this clonotype: This may arise from a read error, as a much more abundant clone is one base away. The chain employs TRBV12-3 or TRBV12-4 and TRBJ2-5; D is undetermined. The J call may be faulty, since TRBJ2-7 better matches the DNA end. CDR3 length equals 12 residues. The CDR3 protein is CASSHRWGEQYF. CDR3 nucleotides: TGTGCCAGCAGTCATAGGTGGGGCGAGCAGTACTTC.